This paragraph reports one T cell receptor beta chain. At one end the junction does not follow the germline gene, possibly because of a read error. This CDR3 spans 13 amino acids. The V gene's germline CDR1 is SNHLY and CDR2 FYNNEI. The record originates from a study of early T cells in non-severe SARS-CoV-2 infection. TCRdb processed the 5' RACE reads anew with MiXCR; each CDR3 protein has one entry. The sample has 65,000 to 80,000 distinct CDR3 sequences; roughly 12% are singletons. The sample was whole blood. V is TRBV2 and J is TRBJ2-1; D might be TRBD1 (5 bases). The sequence was obtained from an adult who was a healthcare worker with PCR-confirmed SARS-CoV-2 infection or an uninfected control (not recorded which). CDR3 protein: CASSEESEQGAIF. DNA for the CDR3: TGTGCCAGCAGTGAAGAGAGTGAGCAGGGCGCGATCTTC.